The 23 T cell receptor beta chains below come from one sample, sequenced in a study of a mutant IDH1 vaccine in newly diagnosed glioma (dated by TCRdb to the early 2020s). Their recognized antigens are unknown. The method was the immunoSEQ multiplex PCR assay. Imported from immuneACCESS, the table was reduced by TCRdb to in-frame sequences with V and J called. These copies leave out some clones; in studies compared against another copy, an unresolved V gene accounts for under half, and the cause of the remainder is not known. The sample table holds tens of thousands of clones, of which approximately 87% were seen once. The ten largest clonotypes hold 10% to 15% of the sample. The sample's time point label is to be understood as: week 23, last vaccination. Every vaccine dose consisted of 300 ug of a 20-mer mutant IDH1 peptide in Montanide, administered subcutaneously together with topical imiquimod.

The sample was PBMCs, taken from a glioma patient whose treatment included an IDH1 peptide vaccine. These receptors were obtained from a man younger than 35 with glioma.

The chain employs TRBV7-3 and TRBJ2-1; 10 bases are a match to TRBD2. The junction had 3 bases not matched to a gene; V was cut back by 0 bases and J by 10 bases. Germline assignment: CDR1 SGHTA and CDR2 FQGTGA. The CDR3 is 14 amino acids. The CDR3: CASSLTMTSGEQFF. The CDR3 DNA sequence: TGTGCCAGCAGCTTAACGATGACTAGCGGGGAGCAGTTCTTC.

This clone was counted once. CDR3 region: CASSYRGTNNYGYTF. DNA of the CDR3: TGTGCCAGCAGTTACAGGGGGACTAATAACTATGGCTACACCTTC. The chain has TRBV6-5 and TRBJ1-2, with D maybe TRBD1 (6 bases). The length of the CDR3 is 15 residues. Looked up from germline, CDR1 is MNHEY and CDR2 is SVGAGI. Trimming removed 2 bases from V and 1 base from J, with 11 bases in between.

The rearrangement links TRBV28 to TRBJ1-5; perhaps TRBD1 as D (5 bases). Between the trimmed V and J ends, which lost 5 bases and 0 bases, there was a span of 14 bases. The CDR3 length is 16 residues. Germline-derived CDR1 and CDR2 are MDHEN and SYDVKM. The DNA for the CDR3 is TGTGCCAGCAGTCTATCAGGGCGGGGTAGCAATCAGCCCCAGCATTTT. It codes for CASSLSGRGSNQPQHF. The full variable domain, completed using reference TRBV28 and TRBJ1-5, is DVKVTQSSRYLVKRTGEKVFLECVQDMDHENMFWYRQDPGLGLRLIYFSYDVKMKEKGDIPEGYSVSREKKERFSLILESASTNQTSMYLCASSLSGRGSNQPQHFGDGTRLSIL.

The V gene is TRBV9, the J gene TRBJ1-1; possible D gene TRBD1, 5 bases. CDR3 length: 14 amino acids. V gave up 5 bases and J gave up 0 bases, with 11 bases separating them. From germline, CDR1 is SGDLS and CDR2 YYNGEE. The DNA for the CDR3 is TGTGCCAGCAGACCGGGGGGGTTGAACACTGAAGCTTTCTTT. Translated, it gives CASRPGGLNTEAFF. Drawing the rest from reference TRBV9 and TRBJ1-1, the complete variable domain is DSGVTQTPKHLITATGQRVTLRCSPRSGDLSVYWYQQSLDQGLQFLIQYYNGEERAKGNILERFSAQQFPDLHSELNLSSLELGDSALYFCASRPGGLNTEAFFGQGTRLTVV.

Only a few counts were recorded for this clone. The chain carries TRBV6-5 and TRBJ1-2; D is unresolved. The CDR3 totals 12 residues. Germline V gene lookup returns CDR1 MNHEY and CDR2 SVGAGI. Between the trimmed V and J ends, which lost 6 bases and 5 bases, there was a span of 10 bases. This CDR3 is CASSRGIYGYTF. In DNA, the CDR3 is TGTGCCAGCAGCCGAGGCATTTATGGCTACACCTTC.

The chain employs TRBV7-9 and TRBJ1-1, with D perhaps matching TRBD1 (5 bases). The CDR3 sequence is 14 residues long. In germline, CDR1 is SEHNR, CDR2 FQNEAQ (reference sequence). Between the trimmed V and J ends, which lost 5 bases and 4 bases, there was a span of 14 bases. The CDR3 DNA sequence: TGTGCCAGCAGCCTTTCGACCGGGGGCACTGAAGCTTTCTTT. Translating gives CASSLSTGGTEAFF.

This CDR3 reads CASSSRRSSGNTIYF. CDR3 coding DNA: TGTGCCAGCAGCTCCCGTCGGAGCTCTGGAAACACCATATATTTT. The rearrangement uses TRBV7-2 and TRBJ1-3; D unresolved. Germline CDR1 SGHTA, CDR2 FQGNSA. Trimming cost V 4 bases and J 0 bases, with 10 bases left between them. CDR3 length: 15 residues.

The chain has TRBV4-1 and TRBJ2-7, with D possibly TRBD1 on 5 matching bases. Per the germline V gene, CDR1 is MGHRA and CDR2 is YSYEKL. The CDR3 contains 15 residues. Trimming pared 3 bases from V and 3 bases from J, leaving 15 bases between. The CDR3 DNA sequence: TGCGCCAGCAGCCATCTTGACAGTTGGGGCTACGAGCAGTACTTC. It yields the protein CASSHLDSWGYEQYF.

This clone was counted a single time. CDR3 DNA: TGTGCCAGTAGTACGCCTCTGGGACGGGATCGACCGGCCTACGAGCAGTACTTC. It specifies CASSTPLGRDRPAYEQYF. V gene TRBV19 combines with J gene TRBJ2-7; D may correspond to TRBD1 or TRBD2 (5 bases each). The V and J ends lost 4 bases and 2 bases respectively, with 24 bases between them. CDR1 and CDR2 from the germline V gene are LNHDA and SQIVND (reference sequence). The CDR3 covers 18 residues.

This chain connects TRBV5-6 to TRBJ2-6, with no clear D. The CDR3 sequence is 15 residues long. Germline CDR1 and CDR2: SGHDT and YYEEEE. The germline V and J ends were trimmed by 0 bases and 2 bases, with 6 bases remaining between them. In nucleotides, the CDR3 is TGTGCCAGCAGCTTGGTTGGTACTGGGGCCAACGTCCTGACTTTC. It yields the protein CASSLVGTGANVLTF.

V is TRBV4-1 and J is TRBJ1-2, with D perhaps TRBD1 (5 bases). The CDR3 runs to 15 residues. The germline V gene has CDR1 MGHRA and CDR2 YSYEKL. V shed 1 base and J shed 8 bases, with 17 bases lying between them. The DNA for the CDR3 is TGCGCCAGCAGCCAAGGGGGGGTCATTCAACGGGGCTACACCTTC. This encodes CASSQGGVIQRGYTF.

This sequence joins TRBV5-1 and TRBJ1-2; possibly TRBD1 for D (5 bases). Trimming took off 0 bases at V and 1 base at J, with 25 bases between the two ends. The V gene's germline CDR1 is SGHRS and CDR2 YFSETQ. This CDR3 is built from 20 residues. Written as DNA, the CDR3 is TGCGCCAGCAGCTTGGTGTACGACAGCTCAAGTTCGGCTCTTAACTATGGCTACACCTTC. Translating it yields CASSLVYDSSSSALNYGYTF.

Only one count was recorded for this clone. CDR3 loop: CASGSAGGPLGQETQYF. For the CDR3, the DNA is TGCGCCAGCGGAAGTGCGGGAGGCCCCCTGGGGCAAGAGACCCAGTACTTC. The chain links TRBV5-1 to TRBJ2-5, with 8 bases aligning to TRBD2. The CDR3 is made up of 17 amino acids. V was clipped by 7 bases and J by 2 bases; unmatched bases: 16. CDR1 and CDR2 (germline): SGHRS, YFSETQ.

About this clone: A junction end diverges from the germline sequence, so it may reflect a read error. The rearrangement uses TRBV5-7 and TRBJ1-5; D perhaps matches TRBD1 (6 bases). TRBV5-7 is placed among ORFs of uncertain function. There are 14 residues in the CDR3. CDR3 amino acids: CASSLARGNQSQHF. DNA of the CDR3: TGTGCCAGCAGCTTGGCCAGGGGCAATCAGTCCCAGCATTTT.

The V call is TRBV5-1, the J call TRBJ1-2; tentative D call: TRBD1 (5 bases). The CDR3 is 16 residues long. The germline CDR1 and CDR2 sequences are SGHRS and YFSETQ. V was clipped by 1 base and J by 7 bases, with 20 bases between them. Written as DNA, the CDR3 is TGCGCCAGCAGCTTGTATTCGAGGGACGGGAGTGGTGGCTACACCTTC. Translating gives CASSLYSRDGSGGYTF.

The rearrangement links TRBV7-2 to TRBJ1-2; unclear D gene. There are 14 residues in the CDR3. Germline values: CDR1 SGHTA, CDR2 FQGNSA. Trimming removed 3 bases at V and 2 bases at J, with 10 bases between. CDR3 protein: CASSFNLLNYGYTF. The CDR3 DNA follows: TGTGCCAGCAGCTTTAACCTTTTGAACTATGGCTACACCTTC.

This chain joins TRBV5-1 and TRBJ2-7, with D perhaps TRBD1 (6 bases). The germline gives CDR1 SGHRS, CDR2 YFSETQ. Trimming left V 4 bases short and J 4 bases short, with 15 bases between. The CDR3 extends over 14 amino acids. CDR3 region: CASSLQGPPYEQYF. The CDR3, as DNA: TGCGCCAGCAGCCTACAGGGCCCCCCTTACGAGCAGTACTTC. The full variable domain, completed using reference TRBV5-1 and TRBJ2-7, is KAGVTQTPRYLIKTRGQQVTLSCSPISGHRSVSWYQQTPGQGLQFLFEYFSETQRNKGNFPGRFSGRQFSNSRSEMNVSTLELGDSALYLCASSLQGPPYEQYFGPGTRLTVT.

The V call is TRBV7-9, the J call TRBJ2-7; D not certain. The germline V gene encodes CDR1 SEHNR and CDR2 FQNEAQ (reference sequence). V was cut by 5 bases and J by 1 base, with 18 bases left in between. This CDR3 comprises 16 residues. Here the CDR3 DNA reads TGTGCCAGCAGCCCTTTCTTTCGGACGGTGTCCTACGAGCAGTACTTC. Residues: CASSPFFRTVSYEQYF.

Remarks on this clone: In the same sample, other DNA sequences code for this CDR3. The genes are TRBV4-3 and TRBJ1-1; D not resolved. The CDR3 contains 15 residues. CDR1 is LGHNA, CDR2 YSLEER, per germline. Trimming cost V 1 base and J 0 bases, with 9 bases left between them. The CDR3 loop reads CASSQVADMNTEAFF. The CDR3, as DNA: TGCGCCAGCAGCCAAGTGGCAGATATGAACACTGAAGCTTTCTTT.

The CDR3 loop is CASSSGPSLISYEQYF. CDR3 nucleotide sequence: TGTGCCAGCAGTTCGGGTCCCTCGTTAATTTCCTACGAGCAGTACTTC. The rearrangement uses TRBV6-6 and TRBJ2-7; D unresolved. V was clipped by 4 bases and J by 1 base, with 17 bases between them. Germline values: CDR1 MNHNY, CDR2 SVGAGI (reference sequence). The CDR3 is made up of 16 amino acids.

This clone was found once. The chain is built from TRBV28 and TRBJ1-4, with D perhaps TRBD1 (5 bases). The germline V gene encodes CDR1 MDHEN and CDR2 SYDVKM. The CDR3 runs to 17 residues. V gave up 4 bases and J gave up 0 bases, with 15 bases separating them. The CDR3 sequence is CASSSSRDGATNEKLFF. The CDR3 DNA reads TGTGCCAGCAGTTCCTCCCGGGACGGTGCAACTAATGAAAAACTGTTTTTT.

CDR3 protein: CAWSYIAGNTIYF. In DNA form, the CDR3 reads TGTGCCTGGAGTTATATCGCTGGAAACACCATATATTTT. The rearrangement uses TRBV30 and TRBJ1-3, with no clear D. CDR1 is GTSNPN, CDR2 SVGIG, per germline (reference sequence). V was shortened by 2 bases and J by 2 bases, with 7 bases between the two germline ends. This CDR3 has 13 residues.

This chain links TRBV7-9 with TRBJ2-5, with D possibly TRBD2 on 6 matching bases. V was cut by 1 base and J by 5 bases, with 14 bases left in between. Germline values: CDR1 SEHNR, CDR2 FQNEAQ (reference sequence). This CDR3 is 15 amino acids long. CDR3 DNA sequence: TGTGCCAGCAGCTTAGAACGAGGGAGCGGGGAGACCCAGTACTTC. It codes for CASSLERGSGETQYF.